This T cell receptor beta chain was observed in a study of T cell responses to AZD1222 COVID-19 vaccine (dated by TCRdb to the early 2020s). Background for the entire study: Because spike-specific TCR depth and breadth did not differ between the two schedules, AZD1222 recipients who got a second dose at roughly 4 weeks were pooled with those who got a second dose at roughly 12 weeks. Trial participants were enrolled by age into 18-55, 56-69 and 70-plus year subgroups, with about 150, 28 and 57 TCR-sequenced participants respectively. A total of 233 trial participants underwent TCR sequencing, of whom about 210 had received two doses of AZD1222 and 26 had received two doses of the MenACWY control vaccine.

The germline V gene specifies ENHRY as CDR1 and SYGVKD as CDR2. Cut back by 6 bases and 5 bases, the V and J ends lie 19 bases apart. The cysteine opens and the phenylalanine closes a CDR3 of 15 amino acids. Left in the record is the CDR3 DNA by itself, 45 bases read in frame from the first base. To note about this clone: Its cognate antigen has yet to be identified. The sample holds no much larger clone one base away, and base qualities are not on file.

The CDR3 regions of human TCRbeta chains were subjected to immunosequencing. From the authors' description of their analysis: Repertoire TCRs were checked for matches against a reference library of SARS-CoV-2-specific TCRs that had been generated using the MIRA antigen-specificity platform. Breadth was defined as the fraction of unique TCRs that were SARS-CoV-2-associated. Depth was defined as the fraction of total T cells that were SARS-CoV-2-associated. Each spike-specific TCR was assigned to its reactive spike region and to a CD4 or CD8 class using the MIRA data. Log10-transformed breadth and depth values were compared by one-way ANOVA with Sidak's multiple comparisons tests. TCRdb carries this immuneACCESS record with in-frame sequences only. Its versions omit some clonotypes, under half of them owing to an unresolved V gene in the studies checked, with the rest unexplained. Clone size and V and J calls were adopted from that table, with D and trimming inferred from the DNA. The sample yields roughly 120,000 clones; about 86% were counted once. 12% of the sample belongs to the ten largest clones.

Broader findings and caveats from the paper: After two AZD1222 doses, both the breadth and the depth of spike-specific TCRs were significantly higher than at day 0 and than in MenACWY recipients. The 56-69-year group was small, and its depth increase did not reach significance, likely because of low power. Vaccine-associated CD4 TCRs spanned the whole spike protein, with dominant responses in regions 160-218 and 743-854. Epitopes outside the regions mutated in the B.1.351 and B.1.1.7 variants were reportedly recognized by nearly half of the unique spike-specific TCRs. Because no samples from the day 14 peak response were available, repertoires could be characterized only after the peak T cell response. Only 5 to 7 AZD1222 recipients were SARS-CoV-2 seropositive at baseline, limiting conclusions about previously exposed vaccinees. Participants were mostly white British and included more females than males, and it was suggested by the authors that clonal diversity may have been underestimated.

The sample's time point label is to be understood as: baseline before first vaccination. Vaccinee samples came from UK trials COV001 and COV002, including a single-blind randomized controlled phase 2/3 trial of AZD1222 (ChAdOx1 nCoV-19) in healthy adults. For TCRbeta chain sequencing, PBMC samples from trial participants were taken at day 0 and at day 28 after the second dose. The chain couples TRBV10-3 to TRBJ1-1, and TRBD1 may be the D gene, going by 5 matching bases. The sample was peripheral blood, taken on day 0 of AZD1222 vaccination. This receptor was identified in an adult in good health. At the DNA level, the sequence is TGTGCCATCAGGAGAGACAGAGAACTGAGGACTGAAGCTTTCTTT. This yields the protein CAIRRDRELRTEAFF.